This T cell receptor (beta chain) was captured by sequencing in a study (dated by TCRdb to 2016 to 2017). To note about this clonotype: No cognate antigen has been identified for it. Since a much larger clone is just one base distant, this may be a read error.

The library was made by RT-PCR. The listed sequencing device is Illumina MiSeq. TCRdb ran its own pipeline on the public reads, namely fastp trimming at Q25 and MiXCR clone calling, and kept in-frame beta chains. Each entry is one CDR3 protein sequence, shown with its most common DNA and genes. A total of around 700,000 distinct CDR3 sequences appear in this sample, approximately 15% of them only once. The top ten clones comprise about 3.6% of the sample. V is clipped by 7 bases and J by 3 bases, and the sequence between their germline boundaries is 10 bases long. The CDR3 runs 12 residues from the cysteine to the phenylalanine. The sequence is cut down to CDR3 DNA, 36 bases in frame from base 1. CDR1 and CDR2 were assigned from the germline V gene (reference sequence) as DFQATT and SNEGSKA.

Sequenced: memory CD4+ T cells from blood. This clonotype was sampled from a female donor in good health, serving as a healthy control. The sequence links TRBV20-1 to TRBJ2-1; too little of a D gene remains to name it. The CDR3 region has the sequence CSGMTYYNEQFF. The bases are TGCAGTGGGATGACATACTACAATGAGCAGTTCTTC.